This T cell receptor beta chain was sequenced for a study of OX40 agonist ivuxolimab in advanced cancers. Study-wide context: At approximately 80% male, the cohort had a mean age of approximately 60 years, ranging from roughly 20 to 79.

TCRdb keeps only in-frame clones here, not all; method: immunoSEQ multiplex PCR. This sample carries roughly 56,000 clones, more than 70% of them seen once, and the ten largest clones take about 2.6%. Study-level points and caveats: In a subset of nonresponders, normalized T-cell clonal expansion was also low. Expanded clones belonging to CD8+ T cells outnumbered, on average, those of CD4+.

This clone was recorded once. Its target is unknown. This CDR3 spans 16 amino acids. The V gene's germline CDR1 is MDHEN and CDR2 SYDVKM. Trimming took 7 bases from V and 4 from J; bases not matched to a gene: 12. The chain recombines TRBV28 with TRBJ1-1; 10 nucleotides agree with TRBD1. Sequenced here: CD4+ or CD8+ T cells sorted from blood, sampled in a trial of the OX40 agonist ivuxolimab. The sequence was obtained from an adult with an advanced solid tumor such as melanoma, head and neck, liver or kidney cancer. In nucleotides, the CDR3 is TGTGCCAGCATCTTTGCCCCGGGACAGGGGACCACTGAAGCTTTCTTT. Its protein product is CASIFAPGQGTTEAFF.